This T cell receptor beta chain is from a study of neurological immune-mediated disorders. Synthesis of cDNA used 5'RACE (with 10-nucleotide random UMIs). Each CDR3 protein gets one entry after TCRdb re-called the 5' RACE reads with MiXCR. The data show 25,000 to 35,000 distinct CDR3 sequences, around 10% seen once. Study conclusions and caveats: The expanded clones of different subjects shared no CDR3 amino acid sequences (suggesting private repertoires in all groups). While HTLV-1-associated myelopathy showed the greatest TCR clonal expansion, multiple sclerosis showed the least, falling below healthy controls.

This clonotype was seen ten or more times. What it recognizes is unknown. Unsorted libraries were derived from 2 million PBMCs stored at -80 C. The CDR3 length is 14 residues. Deletions cut 1 base from V and 2 bases from J, with 9 bases between. Sequencing input: PBMCs. This sequence originates from an older woman in good health. The chain links TRBV12-3 or TRBV12-4 to TRBJ2-7; D unclear. This CDR3 is CASSLVGVTYEQYF. CDR3 bases: TGTGCCAGCAGTTTAGTAGGAGTAACCTACGAGCAGTACTTC.